The 6 T cell receptor beta chains given below trace back to one sample, sequenced in a study of T cell clonotyping in hematopoietic cell transplantation. The assay was immunoSEQ multiplex PCR, and TCRdb's table has in-frame clones only and misses some. The sample includes 75,000 to 95,000 clones, almost 97% of them seen just once. Time point meaning: recipient sample about 28 days before transplant, after cytoreduction. Sequenced here: peripheral blood mononuclear cells, sampled before stem cell transplant. The receptor source for this set is a woman aged 45-65 years with acute myeloid leukemia. Some clones in this sample may be carry-over from other donors' samples.

This sequence joins TRBV5-6 and TRBJ2-5; TRBD1 is a possible D gene (5 bases). Germline assignment: CDR1 SGHDT and CDR2 YYEEEE. The CDR3 loop spans 14 amino acids. The ends were cut back, 0 bases at V and 1 base at J, with 7 bases in the middle. In DNA form, the CDR3 reads TGTGCCAGCAGCTTGGAACAGGTCCAAGAGACCCAGTACTTC. It codes for CASSLEQVQETQYF.

The V gene is TRBV9, the J gene TRBJ2-7; TRBD1 or TRBD2 may be the D gene (5 bases each). The CDR3 is 16 amino acids. V was trimmed by 0 bases and J by 2 bases, leaving 15 bases between them. CDR1 SGDLS and CDR2 YYNGEE come from the germline V gene. The CDR3 DNA follows: TGTGCCAGCAGCGTAGGTCTAAGGGACGAAACCTACGAGCAGTACTTC. It yields the protein CASSVGLRDETYEQYF.

This sequence joins TRBV2 and TRBJ2-2; D perhaps matches TRBD2 (7 bases). Germline assignment: CDR1 SNHLY and CDR2 FYNNEI. The CDR3 is 14 residues long. V lost 9 bases, J lost 6 bases, and 17 bases lay in between. The CDR3 DNA is TGTGCCAGTAAAAGGGGGAGGGCCGCCGGGGAGCTGTTTTTT. It is translated as CASKRGRAAGELFF.

The chain uses TRBV5-8 and TRBJ1-1; no firm D call. From germline, CDR1 is SGHTS and CDR2 YDEGEE. The CDR3 is made up of 12 amino acids. The V end lost 1 base, the J end lost 4 bases, and 5 bases lay between the germline ends. The CDR3 DNA reads TGTGCCAGCAGCTTGTTAGGCACTGAAGCTTTCTTT. Translated, it gives CASSLLGTEAFF.

The chain uses TRBV7-8 and TRBJ2-3; D call uncertain. Trimming left V 1 base short and J 4 bases short, with 6 bases between. The CDR3 length is 13 residues. Germline CDR1 SGHVS, CDR2 FQNEAQ. For the CDR3, the DNA is TGTGCCAGCAGCTTAGAAGGCGCAGATACGCAGTATTTT. Amino acids: CASSLEGADTQYF.

The V gene is TRBV6-5, the J gene TRBJ2-7; 7 bases align to TRBD1. The CDR3 spans 13 residues. CDR1 is MNHEY and CDR2 is SVGAGI in the germline V gene. V lost 6 bases, J lost 3 bases, and 5 bases stayed unmatched. CDR3: CASRKGQLYEQYF. In nucleotides, the CDR3 is TGTGCCAGCAGAAAGGGACAGCTCTACGAGCAGTACTTC.